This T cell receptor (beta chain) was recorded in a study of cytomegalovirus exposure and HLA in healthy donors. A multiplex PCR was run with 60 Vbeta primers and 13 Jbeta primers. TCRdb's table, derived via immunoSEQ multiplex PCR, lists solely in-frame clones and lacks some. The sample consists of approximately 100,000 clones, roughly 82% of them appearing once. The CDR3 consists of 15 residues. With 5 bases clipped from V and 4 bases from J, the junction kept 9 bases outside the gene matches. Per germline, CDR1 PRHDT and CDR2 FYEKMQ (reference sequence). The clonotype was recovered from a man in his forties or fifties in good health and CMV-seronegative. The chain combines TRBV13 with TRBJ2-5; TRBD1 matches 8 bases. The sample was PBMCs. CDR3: CASSRGGQGGETQYF. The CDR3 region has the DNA TGTGCCAGCAGCCGGGGAGGACAGGGAGGAGAGACCCAGTACTTC.